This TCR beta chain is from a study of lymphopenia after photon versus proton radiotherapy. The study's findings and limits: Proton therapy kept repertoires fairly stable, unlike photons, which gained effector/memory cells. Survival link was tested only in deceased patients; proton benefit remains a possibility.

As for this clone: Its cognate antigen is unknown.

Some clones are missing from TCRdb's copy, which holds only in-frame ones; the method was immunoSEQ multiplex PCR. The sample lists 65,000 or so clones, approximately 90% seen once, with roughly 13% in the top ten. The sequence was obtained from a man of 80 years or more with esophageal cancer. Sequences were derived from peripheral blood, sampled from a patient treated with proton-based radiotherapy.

The CDR3, as DNA: TGTGCCATCAGTGAGTCAGGAGCGGGAGGGTATCGGCAGTTCTTC. Its protein is CAISESGAGGYRQFF. The rearrangement links TRBV10-3 to TRBJ2-1; 10 bases line up with TRBD2. The CDR3 has 15 residues. Per the germline V gene, CDR1 is ENHRY and CDR2 is SYGVKD. The V segment lost 0 bases and the J segment 12 bases; nucleotides outside the gene matches: 8.